This is a list of T cell receptor beta chains from one sample in a study of T cell responses to AZD1222 COVID-19 vaccine. The table came from immunoSEQ multiplex PCR; TCRdb's copy has only in-frame clones and leaves some out. Among roughly 150,000 clones listed, about 91% were seen once. The sequencing used peripheral blood, collected 28 days after the second AZD1222 dose. All receptors derive from an adult who received the AZD1222 COVID-19 vaccine. CDR3s include the opening cysteine and the closing phenylalanine or tryptophan. Fields, in order: D gene, V gene, J gene, CDR3 protein, CDR3 DNA. The D gene is left open where the match is weak.

D: TRBD1
V: TRBV9
J: TRBJ2-6
CDR3: CASSVTGGPGANVLTF
DNA: TGTGCCAGCAGCGTGACAGGGGGACCTGGGGCCAACGTCCTGACTTTC

D: -
V: TRBV6-1
J: TRBJ1-1
CDR3: CASSENGTPNTEAFF
DNA: TGTGCCAGCAGTGAAAACGGGACACCGAACACTGAAGCTTTCTTT

D: TRBD1
V: TRBV7-6
J: TRBJ2-1
CDR3: CASSLEPMGQGLNEQFF
DNA: TGTGCCAGCAGCTTAGAACCCATGGGACAGGGACTAAATGAGCAGTTCTTC

D: TRBD2
V: TRBV6-5
J: TRBJ2-4
CDR3: CASSSLAGGQNIQYF
DNA: TGTGCCAGCAGTTCTCTAGCGGGGGGGCAAAACATTCAGTACTTC

D: -
V: TRBV18
J: TRBJ2-3
CDR3: CASSPPSSSSTDTQYF
DNA: TGTGCCAGCTCACCACCGTCTAGCAGTAGCACAGATACGCAGTATTTT

D: -
V: TRBV3-1/TRBV3-2
J: TRBJ2-4
CDR3: CASSQGTNIQYF
DNA: TGTGCCAGCAGCCAGGGGACGAACATTCAGTACTTC

D: TRBD1
V: TRBV25-1
J: TRBJ1-2
CDR3: CASSPGQGLGDYGYTF
DNA: TGTGCCAGCAGTCCGGGACAGGGGCTTGGGGACTATGGCTACACCTTC

D: -
V: TRBV5-6
J: TRBJ2-3
CDR3: CASSLFGYTDTQYF
DNA: TGTGCCAGCAGCTTATTCGGGTACACAGATACGCAGTATTTT

D: -
V: TRBV5-1
J: TRBJ2-7
CDR3: CASSSGPTYEQYF
DNA: TGCGCCAGCAGCTCTGGACCTACCTACGAGCAGTACTTC

D: -
V: TRBV29-1
J: TRBJ1-2
CDR3: CSVEWQNLYGYTF
DNA: TGCAGCGTTGAGTGGCAGAACCTCTATGGCTACACCTTC